These T cell receptor beta chains were read from a single sample in a study of cytomegalovirus exposure and HLA in healthy donors. Libraries were prepared by immunoSEQ multiplex PCR; TCRdb keeps only in-frame clonotypes and omits some of them. Among around 120,000 clones listed, about 73% were seen once. The sample comprised PBMCs. All receptors derive from a woman aged 40 to 49 in good health and CMV-seronegative. Each CDR3 is given with its conserved first and last residue. A D gene is named only where the DNA matches it firmly. The listing skips clone size in some rows; elsewhere it reads once, few, many or a size class.

TRBV5-4	.	TRBJ2-3	.	TGTGCCAGCAGCTCCCCTTCACGGGGGATAACGGATACGCAGTATTTT	CASSSPSRGITDTQYF
TRBV2	.	TRBJ1-4	.	TGTGCCAGCAGTGATGTTCGACTCGCTGAAAAACTGTTTTTT	CASSDVRLAEKLFF
TRBV11-2	TRBD2	TRBJ2-3	once	TGTGCCAGCAGCCAGCTGAGGACTAGATCCCCAGATACGCAGTATTTT	CASSQLRTRSPDTQYF
TRBV4-3	TRBD1	TRBJ1-2	.	TGCGCCAGCAGCCAAGCCGACAGGGATGGAGGCTACACCTTC	CASSQADRDGGYTF
TRBV28	TRBD1	TRBJ2-2	.	TGTGCCAGCAGTCCCGAAGGGGGCAAGAACACCGGGGAGCTGTTTTTT	CASSPEGGKNTGELFF
TRBV7-9	.	TRBJ1-2	.	TGTTCCAGCAGCTTAGGGGGAGGCTATGGCTACACCTTC	CSSSLGGGYGYTF
TRBV5-6	.	TRBJ1-1	.	TGTGCCAGCAGACCACGGTTCATGAACACTGAAGCTTTCTTT	CASRPRFMNTEAFF
TRBV9	.	TRBJ1-2	.	TGTGCCAGCAGCGCCCTAGTGGGCTATGGCTACACCTTC	CASSALVGYGYTF
TRBV7-8	TRBD1	TRBJ2-7	once	TGTGCCAGCAGCTTAGAGGACAGGGTTTACGAGCAGTACTTC	CASSLEDRVYEQYF
TRBV28	.	TRBJ2-7	.	TGTGCCAGCAGAGCCCATGGGAGCGGAGGCTACGAGCAGTACTTC	CASRAHGSGGYEQYF
TRBV19	.	TRBJ2-5	.	TGTGCCAGTAGTATCGGACATCAAGAGACCCAGTACTTC	CASSIGHQETQYF
TRBV18	.	TRBJ2-5	few	TGTGCCAGCTCACCCAGGAGGGGCCAAGAGACCCAGTACTTC	CASSPRRGQETQYF